The next 24 T cell receptor beta chains were all read from a single sample in a study of blood T cell repertoires in COVID-19. Repertoires were generated with immunoSEQ multiplex PCR, while TCRdb's copy carries only in-frame clones and drops some. The sample has about 15,000 clones, 75% seen once. The sample consisted of peripheral blood. The receptor set was obtained from a man in his sixties with acute or convalescent COVID-19.

CDR3 loop: CASSQGQLNSPLHF. CDR3 nucleotide sequence: TGTGCCAGCAGCCAGGGACAACTTAATTCACCCCTCCACTTT. The chain recombines TRBV14 with TRBJ1-6, with D perhaps matching TRBD1 (6 bases). The V and J ends lost 3 bases and 6 bases respectively, with 9 bases between them. Germline V gives CDR1 SGHDN, CDR2 FVKESK. The CDR3 extends over 14 amino acids.

There are a few counts of this clone. The chain has TRBV27 and TRBJ2-1, with 10 nucleotides matching TRBD1. CDR1 and CDR2 from the germline V gene are MNHEY and SMNVEV (reference sequence). The CDR3 totals 16 residues. V lost 3 bases and J lost 6; bases outside the gene matches: 8. CDR3 nucleotides: TGTGCCAGCAGTTTGAGAACCGGGACAGGGGTCAATGAGCAGTTCTTC. Its protein is CASSLRTGTGVNEQFF.

The chain recombines TRBV15 with TRBJ2-1; TRBD2 agrees at 11 bases. Unmatched junction bases numbered 4, after V lost 2 bases and J lost 7 bases. The CDR3 spans 15 residues. Germline CDR1 is LNHNV and CDR2 is YYDKDF (reference sequence). The CDR3 region is CATSRTSGGVNEQFF. CDR3 DNA: TGTGCCACCAGCAGAACTAGCGGGGGAGTAAATGAGCAGTTCTTC.

The chain links TRBV5-1 to TRBJ2-2; unclear D gene. CDR1 SGHRS and CDR2 YFSETQ come from the germline V gene. The V end lost 2 bases, the J end lost 5 bases, and 7 bases lay between the germline ends. The CDR3 runs 13 residues. The CDR3 sequence is CASSLSTTGELFF. The CDR3 DNA is TGCGCCAGCAGCTTATCGACAACCGGGGAGCTGTTTTTT. Drawing the rest from reference TRBV5-1 and TRBJ2-2, the complete variable domain is KAGVTQTPRYLIKTRGQQVTLSCSPISGHRSVSWYQQTPGQGLQFLFEYFSETQRNKGNFPGRFSGRQFSNSRSEMNVSTLELGDSALYLCASSLSTTGELFFGEGSRLTVL.

The V call is TRBV19, the J call TRBJ1-5, with 11 nucleotides matching TRBD1. In germline, CDR1 is LNHDA, CDR2 SQIVND (reference sequence). This CDR3 has 15 residues. V was pared by 3 bases and J by 7 bases, with 5 bases of the junction left unmatched. CDR3 sequence: CASSMGGQGEQPQHF. The CDR3 DNA is TGTGCCAGTAGTATGGGGGGACAGGGGGAACAGCCCCAGCATTTT.

The chain is built from TRBV18 and TRBJ2-7; TRBD1 matches 9 bases. J was trimmed by 4 bases and V by 3 bases; bases with no gene match: 4. Germline V CDR1 and CDR2: KGHSH, LQKENI. The CDR3 is made up of 14 amino acids. This chain's CDR3 is CASSPGTGKYEQYF. CDR3 in DNA: TGTGCCAGCTCACCCGGGACAGGGAAATACGAGCAGTACTTC.

This clone was detected only once. The chain joins TRBV28 to TRBJ2-4; 7 bases fit TRBD2. Germline values: CDR1 MDHEN, CDR2 SYDVKM. This CDR3 is built from 18 residues. The junction had 9 bases not matched to a gene; V was cut back by 1 base and J by 0 bases. The CDR3 DNA sequence: TGTGCCAGCAGTTTATCGGTTGGTAGCGGGCTAGCCAAAAACATTCAGTACTTC. Amino acid sequence: CASSLSVGSGLAKNIQYF.

The chain carries TRBV3-1 (or the pseudogene TRBV3-2) and TRBJ1-4; TRBD1 matches at 9 bases. The CDR3 consists of 20 residues. With V trimmed by 4 bases and J by 7 bases, 22 bases remained unmatched. From germline, CDR1 is LGHDT and CDR2 YNNKEL (reference sequence). CDR3 sequence (DNA): TGTGCCAGCAGCCTATTGATAACAGGGGGCGCGAATCCGGCTGGTGAAAAACTGTTTTTT. Residues: CASSLLITGGANPAGEKLFF.

The V and J genes are TRBV18 and TRBJ1-1; 8 nucleotides line up with TRBD1. Germline V lookup: CDR1 KGHSH, CDR2 LQKENI. V shed 3 bases and J 0 bases; nucleotides not matched to a gene: 9. CDR3 length: 17 amino acids. The CDR3: CASSPSGGILMNTEAFF. CDR3 nucleotide sequence: TGTGCCAGCTCACCGTCAGGGGGCATTTTAATGAACACTGAAGCTTTCTTT.

CDR3 sequence reads: CASSLASRVGTDTQYF. The CDR3 DNA reads as TGCGCCAGCAGCTTGGCCTCGCGCGTTGGCACAGATACGCAGTATTTT. The rearrangement joins TRBV5-1 to TRBJ2-3; D unresolved. Germline CDR1 and CDR2: SGHRS and YFSETQ. CDR3 length: 16 residues. V lost 0 bases and J 1 base, leaving 12 bases between the germline ends.

The rearrangement joins TRBV10-3 to TRBJ2-6, with TRBD2 matching 9 bases. CDR1 and CDR2 from the germline V gene are ENHRY and SYGVKD. Germline trimming cut 9 bases from V and 2 bases from J; bases unmatched to any gene: 5. The CDR3 sequence is 15 residues long. The CDR3 DNA follows: TGTGCCATAAGTAGCGGGAGTGCTGGGGCCAACGTCCTGACTTTC. Amino acids: CAISSGSAGANVLTF.

The chain uses TRBV5-1 and TRBJ2-7; 7 positions agree with TRBD2. CDR1 and CDR2 (germline): SGHRS, YFSETQ. V gave up 3 bases and J gave up 6 bases; unmatched junction bases: 6. The CDR3 loop spans 13 amino acids. The CDR3 DNA follows: TGCGCCAGCAGCTCGCCTGGGGGGGGCGAGCAGTACTTC. Translated: CASSSPGGGEQYF.

The V call is TRBV2, the J call TRBJ2-4; 7 nucleotides agree with TRBD2. The trim removed 3 bases at V and 3 bases at J, leaving 5 bases unmatched. This CDR3 region has 15 residues. In germline, CDR1 is SNHLY, CDR2 FYNNEI. CDR3 sequence: CASSDPGTNKNIQYF. DNA of the CDR3: TGTGCCAGCAGTGATCCCGGGACTAACAAAAACATTCAGTACTTC.

As regards this clone: Other nucleotide sequences from this sample produce the same CDR3. The chain joins TRBV5-4 to TRBJ1-2, with D maybe TRBD1 (6 bases). Trimming cost V 4 bases and J 2 bases, with 9 bases left between them. CDR3 length: 13 amino acids. Germline CDR1 and CDR2: SGHNT and YYREEE (reference sequence). CDR3 loop: CASSRDRNYGYTF. In DNA, the CDR3 is TGTGCCAGCAGCCGAGACAGGAACTATGGCTACACCTTC.

This chain connects TRBV29-1 to TRBJ1-2, with D tentatively TRBD1 (6 bases). The length of the CDR3 is 14 residues. V gave up 5 bases and J gave up 7 bases, with 20 bases separating them. Looked up from germline, CDR1 is SQVTM and CDR2 is ANQGSEA. The CDR3 loop is CSVHKPSGGSGYTF. The CDR3 DNA is TGCAGCGTTCACAAGCCTAGCGGGGGCAGTGGCTACACCTTC.

This chain uses TRBV5-1 with TRBJ2-7; possibly TRBD1 for D (5 bases). The CDR3 loop spans 15 amino acids. V lost 0 bases to trimming and J lost 2 bases, with 12 bases between them. Germline V CDR1 and CDR2: SGHRS, YFSETQ. The CDR3 nucleotides read TGCGCCAGCAGCTTGGCCTCTCAGGGTACCTACGAGCAGTACTTC. Encoded protein: CASSLASQGTYEQYF.

The genes are TRBV6-5 and TRBJ1-2; unclear D gene. V shed 6 bases and J shed 4 bases, with 15 bases lying between them. This CDR3 is 14 amino acids long. Germline CDR1 is MNHEY and CDR2 is SVGAGI. The DNA of the CDR3 is TGTGCCAGCAGCCGCAGTCCCAATGCCTATGGCTACACCTTC. Protein product: CASSRSPNAYGYTF.

V is TRBV10-3 and J is TRBJ2-4, with D possibly TRBD2 on 6 matching bases. This CDR3 is built from 12 residues. Germline CDR1 ENHRY, CDR2 SYGVKD. Trimming removed 2 bases at V and 8 bases at J, with 7 bases between. The CDR3: CAISERRDIQYF. In DNA, the CDR3 is TGTGCCATCAGTGAGAGGAGGGACATTCAGTACTTC.

The V gene is TRBV5-5, the J gene TRBJ1-1; D not resolved. V was shortened by 2 bases and J by 5 bases, with 10 bases between the two germline ends. This CDR3 contains 13 residues. Germline CDR1 SGHKS, CDR2 YYEKEE (reference sequence). The CDR3 sequence: CASSLARPTEAFF. DNA of the CDR3: TGTGCCAGCAGCTTAGCTCGCCCAACTGAAGCTTTCTTT.

The chain couples TRBV20-1 to TRBJ2-1; D is perhaps TRBD2 (6 bases). Germline V gene sequence: CDR1 DFQATT, CDR2 SNEGSKA (reference sequence). Trimming took 3 bases from V and 9 from J, leaving 15 bases between them. The CDR3 length is 13 residues. DNA for the CDR3: TGCAGTGCTAGTGGGGGTCTAGCGAGTGAGCAGTTCTTC. The encoded protein is CSASGGLASEQFF.

The V gene is TRBV6-1, the J gene TRBJ2-7; 14 bases are a match to TRBD2. Germline CDR1 is MNHNS and CDR2 is SASEGT. V trimming: 4 bases; J trimming: 7 bases; junction bases outside the gene matches: 15. The CDR3 runs 18 residues. The CDR3 region is CASSALPPTSGGAGEQYF. The DNA for the CDR3 is TGTGCCAGCAGTGCCCTACCTCCGACTAGCGGGGGGGCGGGGGAGCAGTACTTC.

This clone was observed once. The J gene is TRBJ1-2, the V gene TRBV4-1, with 9 bases lining up with TRBD1. The germline V gene encodes CDR1 MGHRA and CDR2 YSYEKL. With 2 bases clipped from V and 1 base from J, the junction kept 14 bases outside the gene matches. The CDR3 covers 19 residues. The CDR3 DNA follows: TGCGCCAGCAGCCAACAAAGCACCGGGACAGGGCGCCATAACTATGGCTACACCTTC. Encoded protein: CASSQQSTGTGRHNYGYTF.

The chain combines TRBV5-1 with TRBJ2-3; 7 nucleotides agree with TRBD1. The V gene end was trimmed by 5 bases and the J gene end by 3 bases; junction bases not matched to a gene: 9. The CDR3 is 15 amino acids. From germline, CDR1 is SGHRS and CDR2 YFSETQ. The CDR3 bases are TGCGCCAGCAGATTCCAGACAGGGTGGACAGATACGCAGTATTTT. Translation: CASRFQTGWTDTQYF.

This clone was detected only a few times. At the DNA level, this CDR3 is encoded by other sequences in the same sample as well. The chain links TRBV2 to TRBJ1-1, with 7 bases that match TRBD1. Per germline, CDR1 SNHLY and CDR2 FYNNEI. The CDR3 covers 14 residues. The junction had 9 bases not matched to a gene; V was cut back by 6 bases and J by 5 bases. The CDR3 DNA follows: TGTGCCAGCAGCGAGGGAAGGGGGCTTACTGAAGCTTTCTTT. Translation gives CASSEGRGLTEAFF.